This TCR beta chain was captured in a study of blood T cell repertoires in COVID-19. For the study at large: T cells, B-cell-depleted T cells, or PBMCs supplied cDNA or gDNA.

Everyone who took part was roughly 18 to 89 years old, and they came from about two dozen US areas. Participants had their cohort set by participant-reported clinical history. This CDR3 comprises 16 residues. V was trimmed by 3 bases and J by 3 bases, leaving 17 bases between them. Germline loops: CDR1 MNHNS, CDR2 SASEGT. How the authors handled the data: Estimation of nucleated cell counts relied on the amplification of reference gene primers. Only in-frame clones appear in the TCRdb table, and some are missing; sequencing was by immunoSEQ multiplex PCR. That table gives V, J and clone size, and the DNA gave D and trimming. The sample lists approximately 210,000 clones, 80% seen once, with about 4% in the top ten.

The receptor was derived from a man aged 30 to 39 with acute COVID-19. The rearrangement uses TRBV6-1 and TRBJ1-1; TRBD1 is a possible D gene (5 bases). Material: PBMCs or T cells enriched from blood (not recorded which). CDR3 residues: CASSDLGGYGYTEAFF. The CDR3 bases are TGTGCCAGCAGTGACTTGGGGGGATACGGATACACTGAAGCTTTCTTT.